These T cell receptor beta chains were read from a single sample in a study of cytomegalovirus exposure and HLA in healthy donors. Libraries were prepared by immunoSEQ multiplex PCR; TCRdb keeps only in-frame clonotypes and omits some of them. The sample comprises 100,000 to 150,000 clones, approximately 94% of which are singletons, and roughly 1.2% rests with the top ten. Sequenced: PBMCs. All receptors derive from a young woman in good health and CMV-seronegative. The CDR3 runs from the conserved cysteine through the conserved F or W. Each record gives: V gene, clone size, D gene, J gene, CDR3 length, CDR3 DNA, CDR3 protein. D genes are given only for firm matches. Part of the rows lack a size; the others show once, few, many or a class for expanded clones.

TRBV5-1	.	.	TRBJ1-1	13	TGCGCCAGCAGCTTGGGGCCTAACACTGAAGCTTTCTTT	CASSLGPNTEAFF
TRBV6-6	.	TRBD1	TRBJ1-5	14	TGTGCCAGCAGAACAGGACAGGGCCATCAGCCCCAGCATTTT	CASRTGQGHQPQHF
TRBV28	once	TRBD1	TRBJ2-6	17	TGTGCCAGCAGTCCCAATGAGGGGGCCTCTGGGGCCAACGTCCTGACTTTC	CASSPNEGASGANVLTF
TRBV5-4	.	.	TRBJ1-1	12	TGTGCCAGCAGCGGCAAGAATCAGGGAGCTTTCTTT	CASSGKNQGAFF
TRBV5-6	.	.	TRBJ1-4	16	TGTGCCAGCAGCTTTCGGGTCACAACGAGTAGGGAAAAACTGTTTTTT	CASSFRVTTSREKLFF
TRBV5-8	.	TRBD1	TRBJ1-2	16	TGTGCCAGCAGACGGGACCCGGGACAGGGGAAATATGGCTACACCTTC	CASRRDPGQGKYGYTF
TRBV5-1	once	TRBD1	TRBJ1-3	15	TGCGCCAGCAGCCGCCAGGGGGTGGAAGGAAACACCATATATTTT	CASSRQGVEGNTIYF
TRBV2	.	TRBD1	TRBJ2-2	15	TGTGCCAGCAGAAATTCCGGGACAGGGGCCGGGGAGCTGTTTTTT	CASRNSGTGAGELFF
TRBV19	.	.	TRBJ1-1	15	TGTGCCAGTAGTATGGGCCCAAATATGAACACTGAAGCTTTCTTT	CASSMGPNMNTEAFF
TRBV6-5	.	TRBD2	TRBJ2-1	15	TGTGCCAGCACTCCTCCAGCGGGGGGGTACAATGAGCAGTTCTTC	CASTPPAGGYNEQFF
TRBV9	.	.	TRBJ1-5	14	TGTGCCAGCAGCGAGGGGGGGTTCAATCAGCCCCAGCATTTT	CASSEGGFNQPQHF
TRBV5-1	.	TRBD1	TRBJ2-3	15	TGCGCCAGCACCTCGACAGGGAGCCGCACAGATACGCAGTATTTT	CASTSTGSRTDTQYF
TRBV13	.	TRBD2	TRBJ2-5	18	TGTGCCAGCAGCTCCCGAGGGACTAGCGGGATCATTAAAGAGACCCAGTACTTC	CASSSRGTSGIIKETQYF
TRBV7-2	.	TRBD1	TRBJ1-5	16	TGTGCCAGCAGCCAGATAGGACAGGGAAGCAATCAGCCCCAGCATTTT	CASSQIGQGSNQPQHF
TRBV5-1	.	TRBD2	TRBJ2-2	16	TGCGCCAGCAGCCGAGCGGGACTCCCGAACACCGGGGAGCTGTTTTTT	CASSRAGLPNTGELFF
TRBV6-1	.	.	TRBJ1-4	15	TGTGCCAGCAGTGAAGCTCCCAGATTGAATGAAAAACTGTTTTTT	CASSEAPRLNEKLFF
TRBV7-3	.	TRBD2	TRBJ2-5	17	TGTGCCAGCAGCCTGGGGACTAGCGGGATGTACCAAGAGACCCAGTACTTC	CASSLGTSGMYQETQYF
TRBV15	.	TRBD2	TRBJ2-3	18	TGTGCCACCAGCAGAGGATGGCTTAGCGGGGGGAGCACAGATACGCAGTATTTT	CATSRGWLSGGSTDTQYF
TRBV28	.	TRBD1	TRBJ1-5	14	TGTGCCAGCGTGAACGGACAGGGGGGACAGCCCCAGCATTTT	CASVNGQGGQPQHF
TRBV30	.	.	TRBJ2-5	12	TGTGCCTGGAGTTCGACAGCGAGGACCCAGTACTTC	CAWSSTARTQYF
TRBV5-1	.	.	TRBJ2-7	15	TGCGCCAGCAGCTTGGTGTCGGGTCCCTCCTACGAGCAGTACTTC	CASSLVSGPSYEQYF
TRBV11-2	.	.	TRBJ2-1	14	TGTGCCAGCAGCTCGCCGGGACACAGTAATGAGCAGTTCTTC	CASSSPGHSNEQFF
TRBV9	.	TRBD1	TRBJ1-2	16	TGTGCCAGCAGCGTAGGGACAGGGACCTCGAGCGGGGGCTACACCTTC	CASSVGTGTSSGGYTF
TRBV27	.	TRBD1	TRBJ2-2	17	TGTGCCAGCAGCAAGTTCCCGGGACAGGGTCCCCCCGGGGAGCTGTTTTTT	CASSKFPGQGPPGELFF
TRBV28	once	TRBD1	TRBJ1-2	13	TGTGCCAGCAGTTCACAGGGGTTTGATGGCTACACCTTC	CASSSQGFDGYTF
TRBV28	.	TRBD1	TRBJ1-2	12	TGTGCCAGCAATCGACAGGGAAATGGCTACACCTTC	CASNRQGNGYTF
TRBV5-4	once	TRBD1	TRBJ1-1	16	TGTGCCAGCAGCCGGGGACCGACAGGGATGAACACTGAAGCTTTCTTT	CASSRGPTGMNTEAFF
TRBV28	once	.	TRBJ2-2	14	TGTGCCAGCAGATCACCCGACTCCGGCGGGGAGCTGTTTTTT	CASRSPDSGGELFF
TRBV11-1	.	.	TRBJ1-3	15	TGTGCCAGCAGCCTTGACAGGAACTCTGGAAACACCATATATTTT	CASSLDRNSGNTIYF
TRBV7-3	.	TRBD2	TRBJ2-5	13	TGTGCCAGCAGCTTAGAGGGAGGGGAGACCCAGTACTTC	CASSLEGGETQYF
TRBV2	few	.	TRBJ2-1	14	TGTGCCAGCAGTGGGGCGGGGTCCTACAATGAGCAGTTCTTC	CASSGAGSYNEQFF
TRBV18	.	.	TRBJ2-5	12	TGTGCCAGCTCACCCAGCCAAGAGACCCAGTACTTC	CASSPSQETQYF
TRBV19	.	TRBD1	TRBJ2-4	11	TGTGCCAGTAGTGACAGGGCCGTTCCGTACTTC	CASSDRAVPYF
TRBV28	.	TRBD1	TRBJ1-2	14	TGTGCCAGCAGGACTCTCCAGGGGGCGGGAGGCTACACCTTC	CASRTLQGAGGYTF
TRBV5-6	.	TRBD2	TRBJ2-2	16	TGTGCCAGCAGCTTGACGATTTCGGGAGGGGCCGGGGAGCTGTTTTTT	CASSLTISGGAGELFF
TRBV19	.	.	TRBJ2-7	13	TGTGCCAGTAGTAAGGCGGTCTCCTACGAGCAGTACTTC	CASSKAVSYEQYF
TRBV28	.	.	TRBJ1-5	14	TGTGCCAGCAGTTATGGGCAGGCCAATCAGCCCCAGCATTTT	CASSYGQANQPQHF
TRBV5-1	.	TRBD1	TRBJ2-5	17	TGCGCCAGCAGCGAAGGGACAGGGGGACGACTAGGAGAGACCCAGTACTTC	CASSEGTGGRLGETQYF
TRBV27	.	TRBD2	TRBJ2-2	17	TGTGCCAGCAGTTTAGTACTAGCGGACCAGAACACCGGGGAGCTGTTTTTT	CASSLVLADQNTGELFF
TRBV4-1	.	TRBD2	TRBJ2-3	16	TGCGCCAGCAGCCAACTGGTAGCGGGAGTAGGAGATACGCAGTATTTT	CASSQLVAGVGDTQYF
TRBV12-5	.	.	TRBJ1-5	13	TGTGCTAGTGGTTTCACCAGGGATCAGCCCCAGCATTTT	CASGFTRDQPQHF
TRBV7-9	.	TRBD1	TRBJ2-1	16	TGTGCCAGCAGCCCGACCGCAGGGGGCACGTACGATGAGCAGTTCTTC	CASSPTAGGTYDEQFF
TRBV9	few	.	TRBJ1-6	14	TGTGCCAGCAGCGTACGGAACAGTGATTCACCCCTCCACTTT	CASSVRNSDSPLHF
TRBV7-9	.	TRBD1	TRBJ2-3	16	TGTGCCAGCAGCTTAGGGGACAGCCGCGATACAGATACGCAGTATTTT	CASSLGDSRDTDTQYF
TRBV5-6	.	.	TRBJ2-7	14	TGTGCCAGCAGCTTGCGCCAGGCTCCCTACGAGCAGTACTTC	CASSLRQAPYEQYF
TRBV30	.	.	TRBJ1-1	14	TGTGCCTGGAGTGTCTCTGGCCCGAACACTGAAGCTTTCTTT	CAWSVSGPNTEAFF
TRBV28	few	.	TRBJ1-2	13	TGTGCCAGCAGTCTAACCTACTCTTATGGCTACACCTTC	CASSLTYSYGYTF
TRBV7-3	.	.	TRBJ1-1	16	TGTGCCAGCAGCTTAAAGGTCGGGGGAGTGAACACTGAAGCTTTCTTT	CASSLKVGGVNTEAFF
TRBV6-1	once	.	TRBJ2-7	13	TGTGCCAGCAGTGAATACCGGTTCTACGAGCAGTACTTC	CASSEYRFYEQYF
TRBV9	.	TRBD1	TRBJ2-7	15	TGTGCCAGCAGCGCCCCGGGACAGGGGGCTTACGAGCAGTACTTC	CASSAPGQGAYEQYF
TRBV7-2	.	TRBD2	TRBJ2-3	16	TGTGCCAGCAGCTTGGGGGCCGGCGGGGGGACAGATACGCAGTATTTT	CASSLGAGGGTDTQYF
TRBV19	once	TRBD2	TRBJ2-3	16	TGTGCCAGTAGTACCAGGACTAGCGGGAGCGCAGATACGCAGTATTTT	CASSTRTSGSADTQYF
TRBV11-1	.	.	TRBJ2-7	14	TGTGCCAGCAGCTCACAGTTCCCGGGGTACGAGCAGTACTTC	CASSSQFPGYEQYF